This T cell receptor beta chain was observed in a study of T cell repertoires in cytomegalovirus infection. This clonotype was counted a few times. Germline V gives CDR1 SGHNT, CDR2 YYREEE (reference sequence). V lost 3 bases to trimming and J lost 2 bases; unmatched junction nucleotides: 7. This CDR3 comprises 17 residues. TCRdb analysed the reads with MiXCR anew, one entry per CDR3 protein. Of 400,000 or so distinct CDR3 sequences listed, 15% to 20% are singletons. This receptor was taken from a human donor in good health (CMV status not recorded). Some clones in this sample may be carry-over from other donors' samples. The chain has TRBV5-4 and TRBJ1-4; the match to TRBD1 covers 10 bases. The sample comprised PBMCs. DNA for the CDR3: TGTGCCAGCAGCTCCCGGACAGGGGGTTCGACTAATGAAAAACTGTTTTTT. Its translation is CASSSRTGGSTNEKLFF.